The sequence of this TCR beta chain was determined in a study of cytomegalovirus exposure and HLA in healthy donors. The CDR3 has 13 residues. Germline CDR1 SGHTA, CDR2 FQGNSA. Trimming pared 5 bases from V and 5 bases from J, leaving 11 bases between. Concerning this clone: Its specificity is not known.

Points from the study as a whole: The study recorded 150 to 200 TCR beta chains that were cytomegalovirus-associated.

The donors belonged to the roughly 130-subject validation cohort, separate from the roughly 700-subject first cohort. Sequencing was performed with immunoSEQ multiplex PCR; in TCRdb, only in-frame clones are kept and a portion is missing. The sample records roughly 80,000 clones, roughly 94% being singletons. The sequenced sample consisted of PBMCs. The receptor comes from a woman between 18 and 29 years old in good health and CMV-seropositive. V is TRBV7-2 and J is TRBJ2-3; D is ambiguous. The CDR3 protein is CASSPRFGDTQYF. As DNA, the CDR3 is TGTGCCAGCAGCCCCCGGTTCGGAGATACGCAGTATTTT.